The 17 T cell receptor beta chains listed next were all sequenced from one sample in a study of cytomegalovirus exposure and HLA in healthy donors. 60 Vbeta and 13 Jbeta primers were used in PCR. The assay was immunoSEQ multiplex PCR, and TCRdb's table has in-frame clones only and misses some. Here the sample spans about 160,000 clones, 77% being singletons. Material: PBMCs. The receptor set was obtained from a woman in her thirties or forties in good health and CMV-seropositive.

The chain carries TRBV6-4 and TRBJ2-7, with 11 bases lining up with TRBD2. The junction had 10 bases not matched to a gene; V was cut back by 7 bases and J by 2 bases. This CDR3 has 16 amino acids. From germline, CDR1 is MRHNA and CDR2 SNTAGT. CDR3 DNA sequence: TGTGCCAGCATTTTAATAGCGGGAGGGCATCCCTACGAGCAGTACTTC. Translated, it gives CASILIAGGHPYEQYF.

The J gene is TRBJ1-1, the V gene TRBV30; D is undetermined. The CDR3 spans 13 residues. Trimming took 4 bases from V and 1 from J, leaving 10 bases between them. Germline CDR1 GTSNPN, CDR2 SVGIG (reference sequence). The CDR3 is CAWTAAANTEAFF. The CDR3 nucleotides are TGTGCCTGGACGGCGGCAGCGAACACTGAAGCTTTCTTT.

The rearrangement uses TRBV19 and TRBJ2-2, with TRBD1 matching 10 bases. This CDR3 spans 15 amino acids. J gave up 6 bases and V 6 bases, and 7 bases lay outside the gene matches. From germline, CDR1 is LNHDA and CDR2 SQIVND (reference sequence). As DNA, the CDR3 is TGTGCCAGTAGCACCCATGGGACAGGGGCCGGGGAGCTGTTTTTT. Its protein is CASSTHGTGAGELFF.

The CDR3 here is CASSRQGVTYEQYF. CDR3 DNA: TGTGCCAGCAGCCGACAGGGGGTGACCTACGAGCAGTACTTC. The gene calls are TRBV27 and TRBJ2-7; 9 nucleotides agree with TRBD1. The CDR3 covers 14 residues. The V and J ends lost 6 bases and 2 bases, in that order; junction bases with no gene match: 5. Germline loops: CDR1 MNHEY, CDR2 SMNVEV (reference sequence).

This clone was detected a few times. The chain links TRBV7-2 to TRBJ1-6; a weak D match, TRBD1 (6 bases). The V end lost 3 bases, the J end lost 10 bases, and 19 bases lay between the germline ends. The CDR3 sequence is 16 residues long. In germline, CDR1 is SGHTA, CDR2 FQGNSA. The CDR3 DNA reads TGTGCCAGCAGCTTTAACTCGGGACAATCTCTCTCACCCCTCCACTTT. It specifies CASSFNSGQSLSPLHF.

The V gene is TRBV11-3, the J gene TRBJ1-4, with D possibly being TRBD1 (5 bases). Germline loops: CDR1 SGHNT, CDR2 YENEEA. CDR3 length: 14 residues. V gave up 7 bases and J gave up 2 bases, with 11 bases separating them. The DNA for the CDR3 is TGTGCCAGCAATAGCAGGGCCACTAATGAAAAACTGTTTTTT. It encodes CASNSRATNEKLFF.

This clone was observed a single time. V gene TRBV27 combines with J gene TRBJ2-3; the D is unclear. The V end lost 2 bases, the J end lost 8 bases, and 14 bases lay between the germline ends. Germline CDR1 is MNHEY and CDR2 is SMNVEV (reference sequence). The CDR3 loop spans 14 amino acids. CDR3 residues: CASSLSQDIGTQYF. The CDR3 DNA follows: TGTGCCAGCAGTTTAAGCCAGGATATCGGTACGCAGTATTTT.

The chain joins TRBV7-9 to TRBJ2-7, with 10 bases fitting TRBD2. The CDR3 contains 15 residues. CDR1 is SEHNR and CDR2 is FQNEAQ in the germline V gene (reference sequence). Losses at the gene ends were 5 bases for V and 2 bases for J; bases not matched to a gene: 6. The CDR3 bases are TGTGCCAGCAGCGGATCTAGCGGGGGCCCCTACGAGCAGTACTTC. This translates into CASSGSSGGPYEQYF.

The V and J genes are TRBV7-2 and TRBJ2-7; no firm D call. The CDR3 is made up of 13 amino acids. Per germline, CDR1 SGHTA and CDR2 FQGNSA. Trimming removed 5 bases at V and 3 bases at J, with 11 bases between. CDR3 in amino acids: CASSAYFFYEQYF. Here the CDR3 DNA reads TGTGCCAGCAGCGCTTACTTTTTCTACGAGCAGTACTTC.

The V and J genes are TRBV7-2 and TRBJ2-5; TRBD2 matches 14 bases. The CDR3 has 16 residues. Germline lookup yields CDR1 SGHTA and CDR2 FQGNSA. V lost 3 bases, J lost 4 bases, and 4 bases stayed unmatched. The chain's CDR3 is CASSFLGLAGGETQYF. CDR3 bases: TGTGCCAGCAGCTTCTTAGGACTAGCGGGAGGAGAGACCCAGTACTTC.

The chain links TRBV19 to TRBJ2-1, with 7 bases lining up with TRBD2. V was pared by 1 base and J by 10 bases, with 1 base of the junction left unmatched. The germline V gene encodes CDR1 LNHDA and CDR2 SQIVND (reference sequence). The CDR3 is made up of 12 amino acids. The CDR3 nucleotides are TGTGCCAGTAGTATAGCCGGGGGGGAGCAGTTCTTC. Protein sequence: CASSIAGGEQFF.

The chain carries TRBV19 and TRBJ2-4, with D perhaps TRBD1 (5 bases). V was trimmed by 5 bases and J by 6 bases, leaving 17 bases between them. The CDR3 spans 15 residues. The germline V gene has CDR1 LNHDA and CDR2 SQIVND (reference sequence). CDR3 sequence reads: CASSSFQGSRNIQYF. The CDR3 DNA reads as TGTGCCAGTAGTTCTTTCCAGGGATCCAGAAACATTCAGTACTTC.

This clone was counted between two and nine times. V gene TRBV18 combines with J gene TRBJ1-2, with TRBD1 identical over 8 bases. V trimming: 2 bases; J trimming: 10 bases; junction bases outside the gene matches: 6. The CDR3 sequence is 13 residues long. Looked up from germline, CDR1 is KGHSH and CDR2 is LQKENI. The CDR3 nucleotides are TGTGCCAGCTCACCAGAGGACAGGGATGACTACACCTTC. Translation: CASSPEDRDDYTF.

The gene calls are TRBV30 and TRBJ2-2; tentative D call: TRBD1 (6 bases). Germline V gene lookup returns CDR1 GTSNPN and CDR2 SVGIG (reference sequence). This CDR3 spans 15 amino acids. V lost 4 bases and J lost 3, with 15 bases in between. The CDR3 region is CAWILTGAYTGELFF. The CDR3 DNA reads as TGTGCCTGGATTCTGACAGGAGCTTACACCGGGGAGCTGTTTTTT.

With regard to this clone: Sequence at one end of the junction differs from germline and may be a read error. The CDR3 nucleotides are TGTGCCAGCAGATACTTACAGGGAGTCGGGGAGCTGTTTTTT. It is translated as CASRYLQGVGELFF. The chain couples TRBV6-5 to TRBJ2-2; D is perhaps TRBD1 (6 bases). This CDR3 spans 14 amino acids. The V gene's germline CDR1 is MNHEY and CDR2 SVGAGI.

Here the CDR3 reads CASSLAQGSYNEQFF. Written as DNA, the CDR3 is TGCGCCAGCAGCTTGGCCCAGGGCTCCTACAATGAGCAGTTCTTC. This chain links TRBV5-1 with TRBJ2-1; a possible D gene is TRBD1 (5 bases). V was clipped by 0 bases and J by 0 bases, with 7 bases between them. CDR1 and CDR2 from the germline V gene are SGHRS and YFSETQ. CDR3 size: 15 residues.

This clone was observed once. V is TRBV11-3 and J is TRBJ1-1; perhaps TRBD1 as D (5 bases). This CDR3 comprises 15 residues. The germline V gene has CDR1 SGHNT and CDR2 YENEEA. With 2 bases removed from V and 1 base from J, the gap between germline ends came to 11 bases. CDR3 coding DNA: TGTGCCAGCAGCTTACTGGGGCGGCAGAACACTGAAGCTTTCTTT. It encodes CASSLLGRQNTEAFF.